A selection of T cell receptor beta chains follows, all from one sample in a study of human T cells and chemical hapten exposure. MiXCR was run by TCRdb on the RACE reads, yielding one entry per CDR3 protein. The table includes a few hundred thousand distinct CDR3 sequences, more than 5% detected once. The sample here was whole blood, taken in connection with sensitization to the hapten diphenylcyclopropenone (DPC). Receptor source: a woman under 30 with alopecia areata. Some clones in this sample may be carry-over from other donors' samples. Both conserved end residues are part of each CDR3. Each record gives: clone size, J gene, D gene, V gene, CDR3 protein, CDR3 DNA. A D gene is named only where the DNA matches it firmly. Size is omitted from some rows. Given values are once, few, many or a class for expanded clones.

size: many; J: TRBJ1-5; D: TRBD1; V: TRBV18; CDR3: CASSQDRGYNQPQHF; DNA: TGTGCCAGCTCCCAGGACAGGGGCTATAATCAGCCCCAGCATTTT
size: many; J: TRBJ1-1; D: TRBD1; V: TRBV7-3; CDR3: CASRRTGGRTEAFF; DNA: TGTGCCAGCAGGAGAACAGGGGGCAGGACTGAAGCTTTCTTT
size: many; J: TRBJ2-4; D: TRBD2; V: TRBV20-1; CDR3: CSAETASGGAKNIQYF; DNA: TGCAGTGCTGAGACCGCTAGCGGGGGGGCCAAAAACATTCAGTACTTC
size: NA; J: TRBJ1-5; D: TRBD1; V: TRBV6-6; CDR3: CASSRQGSSSQPQHF; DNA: TGTGCCAGCAGCCGACAGGGGAGCAGTTCTCAGCCCCAGCATTTT
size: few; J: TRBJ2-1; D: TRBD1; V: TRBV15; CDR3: CATSRLSGTALPYEQFF; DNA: TGTGCCACCAGCAGGCTCTCCGGGACAGCACTTCCCTATGAGCAGTTCTTC
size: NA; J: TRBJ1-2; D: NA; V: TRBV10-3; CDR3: CAISGPKGKGSSNYGYTF; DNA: TGTGCCATCAGTGGGCCGAAAGGGAAGGGCAGCTCTAACTATGGCTACACCTTC
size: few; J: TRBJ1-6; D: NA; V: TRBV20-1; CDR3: CSALGYSPLHF; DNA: TGCAGTGCCCTCGGCTATTCACCCCTCCACTTT
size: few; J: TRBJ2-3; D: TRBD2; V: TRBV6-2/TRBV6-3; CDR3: CASTIGTSGGTDTQYF; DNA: TGTGCCAGCACCATAGGGACTAGCGGGGGCACAGATACGCAGTATTTT
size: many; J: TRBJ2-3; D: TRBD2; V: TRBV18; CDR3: CASSTGEGMDTQYF; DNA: TGTGCCAGCTCCACGGGGGAGGGCATGGATACGCAGTATTTT
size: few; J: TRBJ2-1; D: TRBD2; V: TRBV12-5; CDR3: CASGLVLRGGNNEQFF; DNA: TGTGCTAGTGGTTTGGTACTACGGGGGGGGAACAATGAGCAGTTCTTC
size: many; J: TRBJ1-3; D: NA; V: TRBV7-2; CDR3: CASSLAADSGNTIYF; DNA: TGTGCCAGCAGCTTAGCGGCTGACTCTGGAAACACCATATATTTT
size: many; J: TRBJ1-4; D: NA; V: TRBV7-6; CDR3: CASRPPVAEKLFF; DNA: TGTGCCAGCAGACCACCGGTCGCAGAAAAACTGTTTTTT
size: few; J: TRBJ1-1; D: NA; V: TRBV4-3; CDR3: CASSQDPGSTEAFF; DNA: TGCGCCAGCAGCCAAGACCCGGGGAGCACTGAAGCTTTCTTT
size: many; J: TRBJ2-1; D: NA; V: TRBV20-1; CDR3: CSAGGWGRRNEQFF; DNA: TGCAGTGCTGGCGGCTGGGGGAGGCGCAATGAGCAGTTCTTC
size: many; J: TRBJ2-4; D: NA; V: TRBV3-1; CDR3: CASSQVNIQYF; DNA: TGTGCCAGCAGCCAAGTGAACATTCAGTACTTC
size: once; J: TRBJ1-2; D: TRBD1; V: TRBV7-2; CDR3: CASNMGQTNYGYTF; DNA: TGTGCCAGCAATATGGGACAGACTAACTATGGCTACACCTTC
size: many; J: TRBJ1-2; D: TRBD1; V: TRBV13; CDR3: CASSLDQGANYGYTF; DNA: TGTGCCAGCAGCTTAGATCAGGGGGCTAACTATGGCTACACCTTC
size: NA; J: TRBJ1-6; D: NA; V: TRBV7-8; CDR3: CASSLGSTLSYNSPLHF; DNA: TGTGCCAGCAGCTTAGGGAGTACCCTCTCCTATAATTCACCCCTCCACTTT
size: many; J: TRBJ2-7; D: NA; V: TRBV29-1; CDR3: CSFRDGVSGEQYF; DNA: TGCAGCTTCCGGGACGGAGTTTCGGGGGAGCAGTACTTC
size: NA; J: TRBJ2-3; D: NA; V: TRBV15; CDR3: CATSSLTLIGTDTQYF; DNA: TGTGCCACCAGCAGTCTGACACTAATTGGCACAGATACGCAGTATTTT
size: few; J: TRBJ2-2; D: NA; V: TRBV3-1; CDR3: CASSPTRVTGELFF; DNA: TGTGCCAGCAGCCCGACCAGGGTCACCGGGGAGCTGTTTTTT
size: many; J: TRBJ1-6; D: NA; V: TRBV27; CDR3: CASSLSPGPTPLHF; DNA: TGTGCCAGCAGTTTATCGCCAGGGCCGACACCCCTCCACTTT
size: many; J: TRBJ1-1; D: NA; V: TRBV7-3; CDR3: CASSLRAGPNTEAFF; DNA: TGTGCCAGCAGCTTAAGGGCAGGTCCCAACACTGAAGCTTTCTTT
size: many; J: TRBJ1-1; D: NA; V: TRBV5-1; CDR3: CASSLSSLMNTEAFF; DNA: TGCGCCAGCAGCCTATCCAGTCTGATGAACACTGAAGCTTTCTTT
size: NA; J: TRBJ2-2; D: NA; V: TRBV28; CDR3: CASSFPPTGELFF; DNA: TGTGCCAGCAGTTTTCCTCCCACCGGGGAGCTGTTTTTT
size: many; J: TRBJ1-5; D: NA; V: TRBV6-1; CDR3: CASRRLSRGNQPQHF; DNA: TGTGCCAGCAGGCGCTTGAGCAGGGGCAATCAGCCCCAGCATTTT
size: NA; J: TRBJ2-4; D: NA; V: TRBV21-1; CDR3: CASSIIPGPIQYF; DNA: TGTGCCAGCAGCATAATACCGGGCCCTATTCAGTACTTC
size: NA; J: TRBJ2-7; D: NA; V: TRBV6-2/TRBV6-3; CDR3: CASSLGPETYEQYF; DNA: TGTGCCAGCAGTCTCGGACCGGAAACCTACGAGCAGTACTTC
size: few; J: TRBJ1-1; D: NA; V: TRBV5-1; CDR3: CASSLGQGGFEAFF; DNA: TGCGCCAGCAGCTTGGGGCAGGGAGGTTTTGAAGCTTTCTTT
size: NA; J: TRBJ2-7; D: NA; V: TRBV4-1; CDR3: CASSQESQGWVNEQYF; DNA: TGCGCCAGCAGCCAAGAGAGCCAGGGGTGGGTCAACGAGCAGTACTTC
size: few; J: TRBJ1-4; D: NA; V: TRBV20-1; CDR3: CSAFLMDTGREKLFF; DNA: TGCAGTGCCTTCTTAATGGACACAGGGAGGGAAAAACTGTTTTTT
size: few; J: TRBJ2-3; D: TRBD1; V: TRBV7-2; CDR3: CASSFQGQADTQYF; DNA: TGTGCCAGCAGCTTCCAGGGACAGGCAGATACGCAGTATTTT
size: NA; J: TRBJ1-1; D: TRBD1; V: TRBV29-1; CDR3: CSTGDITEAFF; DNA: TGCAGTACAGGGGATATCACTGAAGCTTTCTTT
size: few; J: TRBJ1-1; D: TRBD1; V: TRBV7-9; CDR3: CASSWVRGLNTEAFF; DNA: TGTGCCAGCTCTTGGGTCAGGGGGTTGAACACTGAAGCTTTCTTT
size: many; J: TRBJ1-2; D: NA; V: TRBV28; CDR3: CATSQYGYTF; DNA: TGTGCCACCTCCCAGTATGGCTACACCTTC
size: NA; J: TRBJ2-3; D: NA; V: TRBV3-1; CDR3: CASSQGRSGADTQYF; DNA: TGTGCCAGCAGCCAAGGCCGGTCTGGCGCAGATACGCAGTATTTT
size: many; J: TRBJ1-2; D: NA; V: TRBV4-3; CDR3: CASILPWGFNYGYTF; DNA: TGCGCCAGCATCCTCCCTTGGGGGTTTAACTATGGCTACACCTTC
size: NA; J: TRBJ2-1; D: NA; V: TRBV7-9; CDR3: CASSSMTGSYANEQFF; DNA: TGTGCCAGCAGCTCTATGACCGGGAGCTACGCCAATGAGCAGTTCTTC
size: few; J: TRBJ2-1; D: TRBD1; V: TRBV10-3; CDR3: CASTGTGYFNEQFF; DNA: TGTGCCTCAACCGGGACAGGGTATTTTAATGAGCAGTTCTTC
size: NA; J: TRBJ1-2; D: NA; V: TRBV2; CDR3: CASIGSSYGYTF; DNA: TGTGCCAGCATCGGCAGTAGCTATGGCTACACCTTC
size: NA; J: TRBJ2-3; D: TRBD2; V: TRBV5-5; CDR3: CASSFAPILAGDTDTQYF; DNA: TGTGCCAGCAGCTTCGCCCCGATACTAGCGGGGGACACAGATACGCAGTATTTT
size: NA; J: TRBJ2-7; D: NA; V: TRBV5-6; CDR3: CASSLFAVSSYEQYF; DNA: TGTGCCAGCAGCTTGTTCGCGGTTAGCTCCTACGAGCAGTACTTC
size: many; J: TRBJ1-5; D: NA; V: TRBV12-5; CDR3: CASGLGDEQPQHF; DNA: TGTGCTAGTGGTTTGGGGGACGAGCAGCCCCAGCATTTT
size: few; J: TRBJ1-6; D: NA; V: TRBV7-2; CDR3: CASSLSLYSPLHF; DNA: TGTGCCAGCAGCTTAAGCTTGTACTCACCCCTCCACTTT
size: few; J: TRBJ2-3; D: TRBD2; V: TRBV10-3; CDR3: CAISDLQRGDTDTQYF; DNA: TGTGCCATCAGTGATTTGCAGCGGGGGGACACAGATACGCAGTATTTT
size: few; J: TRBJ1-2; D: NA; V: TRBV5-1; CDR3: CASSHDGDYGYTF; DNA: TGCGCCAGCAGCCATGACGGAGACTATGGCTACACCTTC
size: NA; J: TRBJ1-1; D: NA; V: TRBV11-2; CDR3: CASSPGHPTEAFF; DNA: TGTGCCAGCAGCCCGGGACACCCCACTGAAGCTTTCTTT
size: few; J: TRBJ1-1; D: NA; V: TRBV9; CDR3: CASSVVPGAEAFF; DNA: TGTGCCAGCAGCGTAGTTCCAGGGGCTGAAGCTTTCTTT
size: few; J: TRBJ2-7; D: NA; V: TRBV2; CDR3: CASSEGQGYSYEQYF; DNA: TGTGCCAGCAGTGAAGGGCAGGGCTACTCCTACGAGCAGTACTTC
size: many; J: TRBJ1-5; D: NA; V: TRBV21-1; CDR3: CASSSRQPGNQPQHF; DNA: TGTGCCAGCAGCAGCCGACAGCCTGGCAATCAGCCCCAGCATTTT
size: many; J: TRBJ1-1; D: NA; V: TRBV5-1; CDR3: CASSLGTYKEAFF; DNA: TGCGCCAGCAGCTTGGGGACATATAAGGAAGCTTTCTTT
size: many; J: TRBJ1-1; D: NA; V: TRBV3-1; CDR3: CASSSSEGRTEAFF; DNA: TGTGCCAGCAGCTCATCGGAGGGAAGGACTGAAGCTTTCTTT
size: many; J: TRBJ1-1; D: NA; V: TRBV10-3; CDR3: CAISESLAAGLNTEAFF; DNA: TGTGCCATCAGTGAATCCCTTGCGGCGGGCCTGAACACTGAAGCTTTCTTT
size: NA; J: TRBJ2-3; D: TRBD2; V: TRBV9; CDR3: CASSRTSVFADTQYF; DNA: TGTGCCAGCAGCCGGACTAGCGTCTTCGCAGATACGCAGTATTTT
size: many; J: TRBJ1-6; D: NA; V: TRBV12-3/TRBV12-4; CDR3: CASSLTGKNSPLHF; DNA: TGTGCCAGCAGTTTAACAGGGAAAAATTCACCCCTCCACTTT
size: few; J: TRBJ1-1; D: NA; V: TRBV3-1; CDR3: CASSRFLATEAFF; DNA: TGTGCCAGCAGCCGGTTCTTGGCCACTGAAGCTTTCTTT
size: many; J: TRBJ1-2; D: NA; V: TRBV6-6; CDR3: CASRWTADSYGYTF; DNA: TGTGCCAGCCGATGGACAGCCGACAGCTATGGCTACACCTTC
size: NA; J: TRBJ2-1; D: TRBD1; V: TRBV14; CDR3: CASSLWTGGPYNEQFF; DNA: TGTGCCAGCAGCCTCTGGACAGGGGGCCCCTACAATGAGCAGTTCTTC
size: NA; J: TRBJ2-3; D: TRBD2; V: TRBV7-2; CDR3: CASSFRTSGVLDTQYF; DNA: TGTGCCAGCAGCTTCCGGACTAGCGGGGTCCTAGATACGCAGTATTTT